This T cell receptor beta chain was captured in a study of T-cell reconstitution after alpha-beta-depleted transplantation in children. Study observations and caveats: The authors attributed T-cell counts and diversity one year after transplant mostly to newly produced T cells. It was reported that alpha-beta T cells came from several hundred expanded graft clones (about two months after transplant). TCRbeta diversity was high at day 60 in some patients (a result of surviving recipient T cells and thymic progenitors).

Unique molecular identifiers were incorporated when the TCRbeta library was constructed. TCRdb passed the PCR reads through MiXCR, listing each CDR3 protein once. Of 130,000 to 150,000 distinct CDR3 sequences in the sample, 8.8% are singletons; the top ten hold less than 20%. The CDR3 has 13 amino acids. Unmatched junction bases numbered 4, after V lost 6 bases and J lost 2 bases. The germline CDR1 and CDR2 sequences are DFQATT and SNEGSKA (reference sequence). The sample holds many counts of this clonotype. Its target is not known. The chain recombines TRBV20-1 with TRBJ2-5; 9 nucleotides align to TRBD2. The sample in question was PBMCs, mostly from graft donor cells, obtained 180 days after TCRalphabeta/CD19-depleted stem cell transplant. The source is a female patient between 2 and 10 years old who had a stem cell transplant for congenital amegakaryocytic thrombocytopenia, so the T cells may come from the graft donor. The CDR3 DNA is TGCAGTGCCAGACTAGCGGAGCAAGAGACCCAGTACTTC. Its translation is CSARLAEQETQYF.